These 8 T cell receptor beta chains came from one sample sequenced in a study of control samples from healthy donors and cancer patients (TCRdb year 2020). The library was obtained by the immunoSEQ multiplex PCR assay. TCRdb re-hosts the immuneACCESS table, in-frame sequences only. Its copies lack some clones; in the studies checked, an unresolved V gene accounts for under half of them, and the cause for the rest is not known. The sample table shows under 150,000 clones, and roughly 90% are seen once. Roughly 5% of the sample is taken by the ten largest. The sequencing sample was made of blood. These TCRs come from a young man in good health.

The rearrangement uses TRBV5-4 and TRBJ2-5; 7 bases are shared with TRBD1. The length of the CDR3 is 15 residues. Looked up from germline, CDR1 is SGHNT and CDR2 is YYREEE (reference sequence). With V trimmed by 3 bases and J by 2 bases, 7 bases remained unmatched. The chain's CDR3 is CASSSEPRGQETQYF. The DNA for the CDR3 is TGTGCCAGCAGCTCCGAGCCCAGGGGGCAAGAGACCCAGTACTTC. The full variable domain, completed using reference TRBV5-4 and TRBJ2-5, is ETGVTQSPTHLIKTRGQQVTLRCSSQSGHNTVSWYQQALGQGPQFIFQYYREEENGRGNFPPRFSGLQFPNYSSELNVNALELDDSALYLCASSSEPRGQETQYFGPGTRLLVL.

V usage is TRBV29-1 and J usage is TRBJ2-5, with D uncertain. Germline V gives CDR1 SQVTM, CDR2 ANQGSEA. The CDR3 has 17 amino acids. V shed 0 bases and J shed 1 base, with 18 bases lying between them. The CDR3 spells CSVEDPSLGGSQETQYF. The CDR3 region has the DNA TGCAGCGTTGAAGATCCCTCCCTTGGCGGATCCCAAGAGACCCAGTACTTC.

This clone was found once. V and J are TRBV29-1 and TRBJ1-3, with D unresolved. CDR1 SQVTM and CDR2 ANQGSEA come from the germline V gene. The V and J ends lost 4 bases and 4 bases respectively, with 8 bases between them. The CDR3 contains 12 residues. CDR3 nucleotides: TGCAGCGTTGTGGACCGAGGAAACACCATATATTTT. Translation: CSVVDRGNTIYF. The whole variable domain, filled in from reference TRBV29-1 and TRBJ1-3, reads SAVISQKPSRDICQRGTSLTIQCQVDSQVTMMFWYRQQPGQSLTLIATANQGSEATYESGFVIDKFPISRPNLTFSTLTVSNMSPEDSSIYLCSVVDRGNTIYFGEGSWLTVV.

The gene calls are TRBV5-6 and TRBJ2-7, with D tentatively TRBD1 (6 bases). There are 14 residues in the CDR3. Germline CDR1 reads SGHDT; CDR2 reads YYEEEE. Trimming removed 5 bases from V and 3 bases from J, with 15 bases in between. The CDR3 spells CASRASGHFYEQYF. The CDR3 DNA reads as TGTGCCAGCAGAGCGTCGGGACACTTCTACGAGCAGTACTTC.

The chain links TRBV6-2 or TRBV6-3 to TRBJ2-5; 8 bases are a match to TRBD2. V trimming: 4 bases; J trimming: 1 base; junction bases outside the gene matches: 5. The CDR3 sequence is 15 residues long. Per germline, CDR1 MNHEY and CDR2 SVGEGT. The CDR3 sequence: CASSLISGIQETQYF. CDR3 nucleotide sequence: TGTGCCAGCAGTTTGATTAGCGGGATCCAAGAGACCCAGTACTTC.

The chain is built from TRBV19 and TRBJ1-5, with D perhaps TRBD1 (6 bases). The CDR3 is made up of 15 amino acids. The germline gives CDR1 LNHDA, CDR2 SQIVND (reference sequence). Deletions cut 5 bases from V and 6 bases from J, with 17 bases between. This CDR3 is CASSPRGGGGQPQHF. The CDR3 DNA sequence: TGTGCCAGTAGTCCCAGAGGGGGGGGAGGTCAGCCCCAGCATTTT.

This clone has more than one count but fewer than ten. This rearrangement joins TRBV12-5 to TRBJ1-5; D unresolved. Trimming cost V 7 bases and J 3 bases, with 22 bases left between them. CDR1 and CDR2 from the germline V gene are LGHNT and FRNRAP. This CDR3 contains 17 residues. CDR3 protein: CASAIRALTDDNQPQHF. CDR3 coding DNA: TGTGCTAGTGCCATCCGAGCCCTAACGGATGACAATCAGCCCCAGCATTTT.

CDR3 loop: CASSTSGSTDTQYF. For the CDR3, the DNA is TGTGCCAGTAGTACTTCAGGGAGCACAGATACGCAGTATTTT. The rearrangement uses TRBV19 and TRBJ2-3, with a possible D match to TRBD1 (5 bases). The CDR3 covers 14 residues. Trimming shortened V by 4 bases and J by 0 bases, and 8 bases separated the two germline ends. Germline values: CDR1 LNHDA, CDR2 SQIVND (reference sequence).